Presented here are 9 T cell receptor beta chains from one specimen sequenced in a study of blood T cell repertoires in COVID-19. The data were produced by immunoSEQ multiplex PCR, yet TCRdb's version contains in-frame clones alone and is incomplete. The sample yields 300,000 to 400,000 clones, approximately 86% seen once. Material for sequencing was peripheral blood. All receptors come from a man in his thirties or forties with COVID-19, enrolled during active disease.

This clone was seen just once. The V and J genes are TRBV5-1 and TRBJ2-5; D may be TRBD1 (6 bases). Germline CDR1 is SGHRS and CDR2 is YFSETQ. The CDR3 runs 14 residues. Trimming took 0 bases from V and 1 from J, leaving 7 bases between them. The CDR3 sequence is CASSLGTVQETQYF. The CDR3 DNA sequence: TGCGCCAGCAGCTTGGGGACAGTCCAAGAGACCCAGTACTTC.

V gene TRBV6-6 combines with J gene TRBJ2-7; the D gene is possibly TRBD1 (5 bases). Germline loops: CDR1 MNHNY, CDR2 SVGAGI (reference sequence). The CDR3 sequence is 14 residues long. V dropped 4 bases and J dropped 7 bases, with 17 bases sitting between them. The CDR3 DNA reads as TGTGCCAGCAGTTTACAGGCCAGTCGTGGAGAGCAGTACTTC. Its protein is CASSLQASRGEQYF.

The rearrangement links TRBV19 to TRBJ2-1; D perhaps matches TRBD1 (5 bases). Trimming took off 4 bases at V and 2 bases at J, with 15 bases between the two ends. Germline V CDR1 and CDR2: LNHDA, SQIVND (reference sequence). The CDR3 is 16 residues long. The chain's CDR3 is CASSNLRRAAYNEQFF. The CDR3 nucleotides read TGTGCCAGTAGTAACCTCCGCAGGGCGGCCTACAATGAGCAGTTCTTC.

This chain's CDR3 is CASSSRDRGHEQYF. In DNA form, the CDR3 reads TGTGCCAGCAGCTCCCGGGACAGGGGCCACGAGCAGTACTTC. J is TRBJ2-7 and V is TRBV11-3; TRBD1 matches 10 bases. The CDR3 spans 14 residues. CDR1 and CDR2 (germline): SGHNT, YENEEA. The J segment lost 5 bases and the V segment lost 4 bases, leaving 5 bases of the junction unmatched.

The chain has TRBV5-1 and TRBJ2-7; 9 positions match TRBD1. The V gene end was trimmed by 3 bases and the J gene end by 5 bases; junction bases not matched to a gene: 0. CDR1 is SGHRS and CDR2 is YFSETQ in the germline V gene. This CDR3 is 12 amino acids long. Here the CDR3 DNA reads TGCGCCAGCAGCTGGACAGGGGACGAGCAGTACTTC. This gives the protein CASSWTGDEQYF.

V and J are TRBV6-5 and TRBJ2-3, with 9 positions matching TRBD1. V shed 5 bases and J 1 base; nucleotides not matched to a gene: 4. Per the germline V gene, CDR1 is MNHEY and CDR2 is SVGAGI. The CDR3 runs 15 residues. The CDR3 bases are TGTGCCAGCAGTCAGGGACAGGGACGCACAGATACGCAGTATTTT. This encodes CASSQGQGRTDTQYF.

The CDR3 here is CASSLLGQGVGNTIYF. CDR3 nucleotides: TGTGCCAGCAGCTTACTCGGACAGGGGGTTGGAAACACCATATATTTT. The genes are TRBV7-9 and TRBJ1-3; 10 bases map to TRBD1. From germline, CDR1 is SEHNR and CDR2 FQNEAQ (reference sequence). V dropped 2 bases and J dropped 3; count of bases not matched to a gene: 4. CDR3 size: 16 residues.

J is TRBJ2-7 and V is TRBV6-2 or TRBV6-3; 7 nucleotides line up with TRBD2. The CDR3 spans 14 residues. With 2 bases clipped from V and 6 bases from J, the junction kept 7 bases outside the gene matches. Germline CDR1 and CDR2: MNHEY and SVGEGT. This CDR3 reads CASSYRVTSFEQYF. The CDR3 DNA reads as TGTGCCAGCAGTTACAGGGTGACTAGCTTCGAGCAGTACTTC.

The chain uses TRBV15 and TRBJ1-1; D possibly corresponds to TRBD1 (6 bases). The CDR3 is 15 residues long. From germline, CDR1 is LNHNV and CDR2 YYDKDF (reference sequence). The ends were cut back, 0 bases at V and 1 base at J, with 9 bases in the middle. CDR3 sequence (DNA): TGTGCCACCAGCAGAGACAGGGGCCGGAACACTGAAGCTTTCTTT. This sequence encodes CATSRDRGRNTEAFF.